Below are 10 T cell receptor beta chains sequenced from a single sample in a study of a mutant IDH1 vaccine in newly diagnosed glioma. The antigens for these receptors are not known. Time point here: week 35, safety follow-up. Every single dose of the vaccine, 300 ug of mutant IDH1 20-mer peptide, came with topical imiquimod. Some clones are missing from TCRdb's copy, which holds only in-frame ones; the method was immunoSEQ multiplex PCR. Here the sample spans some 63,000 clones, 74% being singletons. Sequenced here: PBMCs, sampled from a glioma patient whose treatment included an IDH1 peptide vaccine. The receptors stem from a man in his fifties with glioma.

This clone appeared once. This CDR3 reads CASSPRTGGAGEEKLFF. In DNA form, the CDR3 reads TGTGCCAGCAGCCCACGGACAGGGGGCGCGGGAGAGGAAAAACTGTTTTTT. J is TRBJ1-4 and V is TRBV7-9; 11 bases are a match to TRBD1. The CDR3 sequence is 17 residues long. Trimming removed 5 bases from V and 8 bases from J; junction bases left unmatched: 13. CDR1 is SEHNR and CDR2 is FQNEAQ in the germline V gene (reference sequence).

The rearrangement joins TRBV5-6 to TRBJ2-7; no definite D call. The CDR3 runs to 16 residues. V was pared by 4 bases and J by 2 bases, with 19 bases between. Germline CDR1 and CDR2: SGHDT and YYEEEE. CDR3 loop: CASSLWALRATYEQYF. In DNA, the CDR3 is TGTGCCAGCAGCCTCTGGGCTCTAAGGGCCACCTACGAGCAGTACTTC.

This rearrangement joins TRBV27 to TRBJ1-1; 8 bases are shared with TRBD1. Losses at the gene ends were 0 bases for V and 4 bases for J; bases not matched to a gene: 1. CDR1 is MNHEY and CDR2 is SMNVEV in the germline V gene (reference sequence). The CDR3 has 14 residues. The CDR3 sequence: CASSLSTGATEAFF. The CDR3 DNA follows: TGTGCCAGCAGTTTATCGACAGGGGCCACTGAAGCTTTCTTT.

V and J are TRBV27 and TRBJ1-1; D perhaps matches TRBD1 (5 bases). This CDR3 spans 15 amino acids. Germline V gene data show CDR1 as MNHEY and CDR2 as SMNVEV (reference sequence). Trimming took off 6 bases at V and 4 bases at J, with 18 bases between the two ends. The CDR3: CASRQVGRGVTEAFF. DNA of the CDR3: TGTGCCAGCAGGCAGGTCGGGCGGGGGGTCACTGAAGCTTTCTTT.

The chain uses TRBV7-9 and TRBJ1-2, with 7 bases fitting TRBD1. In germline, CDR1 is SEHNR, CDR2 FQNEAQ (reference sequence). Trimming cost V 5 bases and J 1 base; bases outside gene matches: 10. The CDR3 is 16 amino acids. The CDR3 loop is CASSDYGTALNYGYTF. The CDR3, as DNA: TGTGCCAGCAGCGATTATGGGACAGCGCTTAACTATGGCTACACCTTC.

The V gene is TRBV10-3, the J gene TRBJ2-7, with D maybe TRBD1 (6 bases). Trimming cost V 2 bases and J 0 bases, with 11 bases left between them. CDR1 ENHRY and CDR2 SYGVKD come from the germline V gene. This CDR3 spans 15 amino acids. The CDR3, as DNA: TGTGCCATCAGTGAGGGAGCGGACAGCTCCTACGAGCAGTACTTC. The encoded protein is CAISEGADSSYEQYF.

The chain carries TRBV27 and TRBJ2-7; 8 nucleotides agree with TRBD2. In germline, CDR1 is MNHEY, CDR2 SMNVEV (reference sequence). The length of the CDR3 is 13 residues. The V segment lost 2 bases and the J segment 3 bases; nucleotides outside the gene matches: 0. The CDR3 sequence is CASSLAGGYEQYF. The CDR3 bases are TGTGCCAGCAGTTTAGCGGGGGGCTACGAGCAGTACTTC.

The rearrangement uses TRBV10-3 and TRBJ1-1; 8 bases map to TRBD1. The CDR3 covers 14 residues. V shed 10 bases and J 4 bases; nucleotides not matched to a gene: 11. Germline V gives CDR1 ENHRY, CDR2 SYGVKD. CDR3 sequence reads: CATGSGQEGTEAFF. CDR3 coding DNA: TGTGCCACAGGATCGGGACAGGAGGGCACTGAAGCTTTCTTT.

This clone was seen a few times. V usage is TRBV29-1 and J usage is TRBJ1-4, with TRBD1 matching 10 bases. V lost 7 bases to trimming and J lost 3 bases; unmatched junction nucleotides: 11. The CDR3 runs to 16 residues. Germline-derived CDR1 and CDR2 are SQVTM and ANQGSEA. DNA of the CDR3: TGCAGCGCCGTGCCGGGACAGGGGTCATCTAATGAAAAACTGTTTTTT. Translated: CSAVPGQGSSNEKLFF.

The V gene is TRBV5-6, the J gene TRBJ1-3, with 8 bases lining up with TRBD1. The junction had 8 bases not matched to a gene; V was cut back by 2 bases and J by 4 bases. The CDR3 has 16 amino acids. Germline CDR1 SGHDT, CDR2 YYEEEE. The CDR3 DNA is TGTGCCAGCAGCTTTGGGCAGGGGGCGCGAGGAAACACCATATATTTT. This encodes CASSFGQGARGNTIYF.